The rows below give T cell receptor beta chains drawn from one sample of a study of control samples from healthy donors and cancer patients. Generated by immunoSEQ multiplex PCR, the TCRdb table keeps only in-frame clones and is missing some. This table holds about 59,000 clones, roughly 86% found once. Specimen: PBMCs. All receptors come from an older woman with lung cancer. CDR3s include the opening cysteine and the closing phenylalanine or tryptophan. D genes are given only for firm matches. Clone size is shown for a subset of rows, as once, few, many or a class of expanded clone.

V,length,D,size,J,CDR3,DNA
TRBV28,13,TRBD1,-,TRBJ2-7,CASSFYGVQGADF,TGTGCCAGCAGTTTTTATGGTGTGCAGGGGGCCGACTTC
TRBV5-8,13,-,-,TRBJ1-2,CASSLGWDYGYTF,TGTGCCAGCAGCTTAGGCTGGGACTATGGCTACACCTTC
TRBV7-9,12,TRBD2,-,TRBJ2-7,CAGQAGADEQYF,TGTGCCGGCCAAGCGGGGGCTGACGAGCAGTACTTC
TRBV5-6,15,TRBD1,-,TRBJ1-1,CASSPGTGLGTEAFF,TGTGCCAGCAGCCCGGGGACAGGGCTGGGGACTGAAGCTTTCTTT
TRBV3-1/TRBV3-2,14,TRBD1,-,TRBJ1-1,CASSYLQGIAEAFF,TGTGCCAGCAGCTATTTACAGGGGATAGCTGAAGCTTTCTTT
TRBV7-2,15,-,-,TRBJ2-5,CASSPRASLGETQYF,TGTGCCAGCAGCCCTAGGGCGTCCCTAGGGGAGACCCAGTACTTC
TRBV5-4,17,TRBD1,-,TRBJ2-5,CASSQQGQGAPQETQYF,TGTGCCAGCAGCCAACAAGGACAGGGGGCGCCCCAAGAGACCCAGTACTTC
TRBV12-3/TRBV12-4,13,-,once,TRBJ2-7,CASSTGVNYEQYF,TGTGCCAGCAGTACGGGGGTTAACTACGAGCAGTACTTC
TRBV21-1,12,-,-,TRBJ1-1,CASSKAAGQAFF,TGTGCCAGCAGCAAAGCGGCCGGTCAAGCTTTCTTT
TRBV10-3,17,-,-,TRBJ1-3,CAISLLGTINSGNTIYF,TGTGCCATCAGTCTATTGGGGACAATCAACTCTGGAAACACCATATATTTT
TRBV15,13,-,-,TRBJ1-3,CATSRGSGNTIYF,TGTGCCACCAGCAGAGGTTCAGGAAACACCATATATTTT